This TCR beta chain was sequenced in a study of somatic mutations in cytotoxic T cells in rheumatoid arthritis. Study context: Each patient's diagnosis was followed right away by a blood draw (roughly 30 ml EDTA), before any treatment. Flow-sorting brought some V beta antibody-stained T-cell populations to nearly 100% purity, V beta1+ cells sequenced for TCRB among them.

The assay was immunoSEQ multiplex PCR, and TCRdb's table has in-frame clones only and misses some. This sample carries several thousand clones, roughly 80% of them seen once, and the ten largest clones take less than 25%. Trimming removed 3 bases at V and 1 base at J, with 6 bases between. This CDR3 has 13 amino acids. Germline CDR1 is SGHAT and CDR2 is FQNNGV. The origin of this receptor is an adult with rheumatoid arthritis. Sequenced input: CD8+ T cells sorted from blood. The chain employs TRBV11-2 and TRBJ1-2; no definite D call. The DNA of the CDR3 is TGTGCCAGCAGCTTGGGCAGTAACTATGGCTACACCTTC. Its protein is CASSLGSNYGYTF.